A selection of T cell receptor beta chains follows, all from one sample in a study of regulatory T cells in long-lasting Graves disease. TCRdb called the multiplex PCR reads again in MiXCR, with one record for every CDR3 protein. The table has hundreds of thousands of distinct CDR3 sequences, roughly 17% seen once. Separately, the same data were catalogued under a study of T cells in Graves' hyperthyroidism and ophthalmopathy.

The input for sequencing was peripheral blood mononuclear cells (PBMCs), taken at new diagnosis, from a patient treated with antithyroid drugs. These TCRs come from a woman between 25 and 40 years old with Graves disease. The CDR3 runs from the conserved cysteine through the conserved F or W. Fields, in order: clone size, D gene, V gene, J gene, CDR3 DNA, CDR3 protein. A D gene is named only where the DNA matches it firmly. A clone size is listed for some rows: how often the clone was seen (once, few, many), or a class if it is expanded.

abundance: .
d_gene: TRBD2
v_gene: TRBV7-3
j_gene: TRBJ2-3
CDR3nt: TGTGCCAGCTCACCAAATCGGAGGGGCGGGAGATCAGATACGCAGTATTTT
CDR3aa: CASSPNRRGGRSDTQYF

abundance: many
d_gene: .
v_gene: TRBV7-2
j_gene: TRBJ2-4
CDR3nt: TGTGCCAGCAGCTTAGAGGGTAGCTTGAGCATTCAGTACTTC
CDR3aa: CASSLEGSLSIQYF

abundance: many
d_gene: TRBD2
v_gene: TRBV19
j_gene: TRBJ2-3
CDR3nt: TGTGCCACCAACCCGACTAGCGGAGGCACAGATACGCAGTATTTT
CDR3aa: CATNPTSGGTDTQYF

abundance: few
d_gene: .
v_gene: TRBV27
j_gene: TRBJ2-1
CDR3nt: TGTGCCAGCAGGTACAGTAGCTCCTACAATGAGCAGTTCTTC
CDR3aa: CASRYSSSYNEQFF

abundance: many
d_gene: .
v_gene: TRBV7-9
j_gene: TRBJ2-1
CDR3nt: TGTGCCAGCAGCCTCAACCGGGACTGGATTAACAATGAGCAGTTCTTC
CDR3aa: CASSLNRDWINNEQFF

abundance: few
d_gene: TRBD2
v_gene: TRBV29-1
j_gene: TRBJ2-7
CDR3nt: TGCAGCGTTGAGGGGACTAGCGGGAAGGACTACGAGCAGTACTTC
CDR3aa: CSVEGTSGKDYEQYF

abundance: many
d_gene: .
v_gene: TRBV20-1
j_gene: TRBJ1-4
CDR3nt: TGCAGTGCTGGACATTCCGGGAAACTGTTTTTT
CDR3aa: CSAGHSGKLFF

abundance: .
d_gene: .
v_gene: TRBV6-2/TRBV6-3
j_gene: TRBJ2-2
CDR3nt: TGTGCCAGCAGTTATTTGGGACCAGCCCTGAACACCGGGGAGCTGTTTTTT
CDR3aa: CASSYLGPALNTGELFF

abundance: many
d_gene: TRBD2
v_gene: TRBV7-9
j_gene: TRBJ2-3
CDR3nt: TGTGCCAGCAGTACCGCAGCGGGAGTCACAGATACGCAGTATTTT
CDR3aa: CASSTAAGVTDTQYF

abundance: many
d_gene: TRBD2
v_gene: TRBV6-1
j_gene: TRBJ2-7
CDR3nt: TGTGCCAGCAGACACGGGACTAGCGGGAGTATGGGTTACGAGCAGTACTTC
CDR3aa: CASRHGTSGSMGYEQYF

abundance: .
d_gene: .
v_gene: TRBV5-1
j_gene: TRBJ1-1
CDR3nt: TGCGCCAGCCGGACATTTGGGGAGGGCACTGAAGCTTTCTTT
CDR3aa: CASRTFGEGTEAFF

abundance: .
d_gene: .
v_gene: TRBV28
j_gene: TRBJ1-5
CDR3nt: TGTGCCAGCAGGAGGGGGGGGGGAGCACATCAGCCCCAGCATTTT
CDR3aa: CASRRGGGAHQPQHF

abundance: many
d_gene: TRBD2
v_gene: TRBV11-2
j_gene: TRBJ2-5
CDR3nt: TGTGCCAGCTCGTGGACTAGCGGCGAGACCCAGTACTTC
CDR3aa: CASSWTSGETQYF

abundance: many
d_gene: .
v_gene: TRBV29-1
j_gene: TRBJ1-1
CDR3nt: TGCAGCGTTGTGGAGTCGATGAACACTGAAGCTTTCTTT
CDR3aa: CSVVESMNTEAFF